This entry lists 3 T cell receptor beta chains sequenced from one sample in a study of blood T cell repertoires in COVID-19. Method: immunoSEQ multiplex PCR; TCRdb's copy keeps in-frame clones and lacks some. The sample shows 230,000 or so clones, about 86% of them seen only once. Input material: peripheral blood. These TCRs come from a man aged 40-50 years with active or convalescent COVID-19.

The chain couples TRBV19 to TRBJ2-7; D is uncertain. This CDR3 spans 14 amino acids. V shed 5 bases and J shed 0 bases, with 11 bases lying between them. CDR1 and CDR2 (germline): LNHDA, SQIVND (reference sequence). The CDR3 region is CASSVTYSSYEQYF. The CDR3 nucleotides are TGTGCCAGTAGTGTGACTTATAGCTCCTACGAGCAGTACTTC.

The CDR3 protein is CASSDGQGSNTEAFF. For the CDR3, the DNA is TGCGCCAGCAGCGACGGACAGGGTTCGAACACTGAAGCTTTCTTT. This chain connects TRBV5-1 to TRBJ1-1; 8 bases agree with TRBD1. The length of the CDR3 is 15 residues. J gave up 1 base and V 4 bases, and 6 bases lay outside the gene matches. Germline V CDR1 and CDR2: SGHRS, YFSETQ.

CDR3 loop: CASSRGRKAFF. DNA for the CDR3: TGTGCCAGCAGCCGGGGGAGGAAAGCTTTCTTT. The rearrangement joins TRBV12-3 or TRBV12-4 to TRBJ1-1, with D maybe TRBD1 (5 bases). V lost 6 bases and J 9 bases, leaving 11 bases between the germline ends. The CDR3 has 11 amino acids.